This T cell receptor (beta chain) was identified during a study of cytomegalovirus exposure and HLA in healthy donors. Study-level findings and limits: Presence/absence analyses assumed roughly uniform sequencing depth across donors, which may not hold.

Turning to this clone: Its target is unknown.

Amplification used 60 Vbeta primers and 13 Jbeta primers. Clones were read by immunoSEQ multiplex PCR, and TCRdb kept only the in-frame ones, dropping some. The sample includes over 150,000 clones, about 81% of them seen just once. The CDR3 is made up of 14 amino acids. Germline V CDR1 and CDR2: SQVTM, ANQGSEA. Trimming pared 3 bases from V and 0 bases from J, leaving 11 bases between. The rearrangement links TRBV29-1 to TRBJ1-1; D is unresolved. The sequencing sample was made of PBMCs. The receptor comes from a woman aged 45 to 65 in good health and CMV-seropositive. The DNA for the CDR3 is TGCAGCGTTGATTTCGACACCGTGAACACTGAAGCTTTCTTT. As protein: CSVDFDTVNTEAFF.